This T cell receptor (beta chain) was observed in a study of a mutant IDH1 vaccine in newly diagnosed glioma (dated by TCRdb to 2020 to 2023). The study in broad terms: Of the approximately 35 treated patients, about 62% were male and around 40% were female, and a mean age of 40.4 years was recorded. Prior to enrollment, standard therapy consisting of radiotherapy alone, temozolomide alone, or radiochemotherapy with temozolomide had been administered to patients, with the combination being received by most patients. For exploratory analyses, longitudinal TCRB deep sequencing was carried out in 25 to 30 treated patients wherever samples were available. Six visits were used for peripheral blood collection: V03 (baseline), V05, V07, V10, V12 and V13. General conclusions and limits of the study: It was noted by the authors that analyses of patient blood samples could not be reproduced owing to sample limitations. Selection of PBMC samples for TCRB deep sequencing was based on availability. Immune responses induced by the vaccine were seen in 90% to 95% of patients across multiple MHC alleles. Pseudoprogression appeared unrelated to alterations in the top peripheral T cell clonotypes detected by TCRB sequencing.

With respect to this clone: Its cognate antigen has yet to be identified. Base-call qualities are not available, and no considerably larger clone is one nucleotide away.

The library was built by means of the immunoSEQ multiplex PCR assay. Rearranged TCR beta chain sequences were amplified using the hsTCRB Kit according to the manufacturer's protocol. An Illumina MiSeq was used to sequence the TCRB libraries. Per the authors' processing: Demultiplexing, trimming and gene mapping were performed with the kit vendor's proprietary platform. This is the immuneACCESS table as TCRdb keeps it, with only in-frame sequences that have V and J called. A part of the clones is gone; compared with another copy, unresolved V genes explain less than half, and the rest is unexplained. V, J and clone size derive from that table, while D and trimming were established from the DNA sequence. For this sample there are roughly 25,000 clones; roughly nine tenths appear just once. The ten most abundant clones make up approximately 9.2% of the sample. The time point label here, explained by the study, means: baseline, week 1 (first vaccination visit). The label giving this sample's treatment or condition can be read as: pre-vaccination baseline after standard-of-care therapy. All donors had newly diagnosed IDH1-mutant astrocytomas of WHO grade 3 or 4 that showed loss of nuclear ATRX. The samples were drawn from NOA16, a multicentre, single-arm, open-label phase I trial in Germany that tested a mutant IDH1 peptide vaccine in humans for the first time. Blood drawn at visit V03 was used as the baseline sample for immunogenicity testing. The DNeasy Blood and Tissue Kit was used to extract genomic DNA from EDTA blood for TCRB sequencing.

The sequenced sample was PBMCs, obtained from a glioma patient treated with radiotherapy, temozolomide or both. The sequence derives from a man aged 25-40 years with glioma.

The DNA sequence is as follows: TGCGCCAGCAGCCCAGTAGGGAATAGGGACTATGGCTACACCTTC. Translated, it reads CASSPVGNRDYGYTF. The chain employs TRBV4-1 and TRBJ1-2, with no confidently assigned D gene. V gives up 4 bases and J gives up 3 bases, and the segment between their germline ends measures 15 bases. Spanning cysteine to phenylalanine, the CDR3 consists of 15 amino acids. The retained sequence is limited to the CDR3, 45 bases, with the frame set at the first base. CDR1 is given as MGHRA and CDR2 as YSYEKL, both from the germline V gene.